Listed here is a single T cell receptor beta chain. Its antigen is undetermined. The data are from a study of shared clonotypes between healthy human individuals. Germline V gene data show CDR1 as SGHDN and CDR2 as FVKESK. After removal of 0 bases from V and 2 bases from J, the junction contained 15 bases not matched to a gene. The CDR3 extends over 19 amino acids. Whole-study findings and limits: The study generally estimated greater richness for naive than memory subsets.

Sequencing was performed with immunoSEQ multiplex PCR; in TCRdb, only in-frame clones are kept and a portion is missing. The sample has 800,000 to 1,200,000 clones; 75% to 80% are singletons. The TCR was taken from a young man in good health. Some clones in this sample may be carry-over from other donors' samples. Sample: memory CD4+ T cells from PBMCs. Stated subset: CD45RA-negative fraction. The genes are TRBV14 and TRBJ1-1; 7 bases match TRBD1. For the CDR3, the DNA is TGTGCCAGCAGCCAAGAATGGAGGATCGTGGGGACAGCTAACACTGAAGCTTTCTTT. Protein product: CASSQEWRIVGTANTEAFF.